Each of the 18 T cell receptor beta chains below was sequenced from the same sample in a study of T cells in Graves' hyperthyroidism and ophthalmopathy. The TCR beta CDR3 regions underwent amplification using RNA transcripts as the source. Carried out on the TCR CDR3, a first-round RT-PCR used the HTBI primer set. A single record per CDR3 protein comes from TCRdb applying MiXCR to the multiplex PCR reads. The data show 650,000 to 750,000 distinct CDR3 sequences, with 11% to 15% seen just once and more than 8.5% held by the top ten. The material sequenced was blood. These receptors were taken from a woman under 30 with Graves' hyperthyroidism.

This clonotype was recorded many times. This chain uses TRBV30 with TRBJ1-4; 7 bases match TRBD1. The CDR3 has 13 amino acids. Germline V gives CDR1 GTSNPN, CDR2 SVGIG (reference sequence). With V trimmed by 5 bases and J by 3 bases, 3 bases remained unmatched. CDR3 loop: CAWSGQSNEKLFF. The CDR3 DNA is TGTGCCTGGTCGGGACAGTCTAATGAAAAACTGTTTTTT.

This clonotype was found many times. The chain links TRBV12-3 or TRBV12-4 to TRBJ1-5, with unresolved D. CDR3 size: 14 residues. V lost 2 bases and J 3 bases, leaving 8 bases between the germline ends. For the CDR3, the DNA is TGTGCCAGCAGTTTATGGGCCCTCAATCAGCCCCAGCATTTT. The encoded protein is CASSLWALNQPQHF.

Concerning this clonotype: Given a much more abundant clone one base away, this may be a read error. This chain's CDR3 is CASRRRYEQFF. Here the CDR3 DNA reads TGTGCCAGCAGGCGCCGTTACGAGCAGTTCTTC. This chain links TRBV3-1 with TRBJ2-7; D gene uncertain. The J call may be incorrect, as the DNA end agrees better with TRBJ2-1. The CDR3 runs 11 residues. CDR1 is LGHDT, CDR2 YNNKEL, per germline (reference sequence).

This clonotype was counted many times. V and J are TRBV27 and TRBJ2-7; 14 bases are shared with TRBD2. This CDR3 has 15 residues. CDR1 is MNHEY and CDR2 is SMNVEV in the germline V gene (reference sequence). Unmatched junction bases numbered 3, after V lost 6 bases and J lost 2 bases. The CDR3 nucleotides read TGTGCCAGCAGGGGACTAGCGGGAGAAACCTACGAGCAGTACTTC. Protein sequence: CASRGLAGETYEQYF.

The V and J genes are TRBV14 and TRBJ2-1; TRBD2 matches 12 bases. Trimming removed 1 base from V and 6 bases from J; junction bases left unmatched: 4. This CDR3 comprises 16 residues. The germline CDR1 and CDR2 sequences are SGHDN and FVKESK. CDR3 protein: CASSQGLAGGLNEQFF. DNA for the CDR3: TGTGCCAGCAGCCAAGGGCTAGCGGGAGGGCTCAATGAGCAGTTCTTC.

This clonotype was counted a few times. V and J are TRBV6-5 and TRBJ1-2; D gene ambiguous. V lost 6 bases and J lost 4, with 18 bases in between. CDR3 length equals 15 residues. Germline V gives CDR1 MNHEY, CDR2 SVGAGI. The CDR3 region is CASSTPGLMLYGYTF. CDR3 coding DNA: TGTGCCAGCAGCACCCCGGGGTTGATGCTCTATGGCTACACCTTC.

The rearrangement uses TRBV19 and TRBJ2-7; the match to TRBD2 covers 10 bases. The V gene end was trimmed by 6 bases and the J gene end by 2 bases; junction bases not matched to a gene: 7. The length of the CDR3 is 15 residues. The germline CDR1 and CDR2 sequences are LNHDA and SQIVND (reference sequence). The CDR3 sequence is CASSPGTSATYEQYF. CDR3 DNA: TGTGCCAGTAGCCCGGGGACTAGCGCCACCTACGAGCAGTACTTC.

This clonotype came up many times. This sequence joins TRBV11-3 and TRBJ2-5; 7 nucleotides align to TRBD2. The germline V gene has CDR1 SGHNT and CDR2 YENEEA. Trimming at V came to 6 bases and at J to 2 bases, leaving 9 bases not matched to a gene. The CDR3 length is 15 residues. DNA for the CDR3: TGTGCCAGCAGGGGGGGGGGATCTACACAAGAGACCCAGTACTTC. This translates into CASRGGGSTQETQYF.

This clonotype appeared a few times. This sequence joins TRBV27 and TRBJ1-6; perhaps TRBD1 as D (6 bases). The CDR3 spans 16 residues. Germline V gene sequence: CDR1 MNHEY, CDR2 SMNVEV (reference sequence). V was clipped by 5 bases and J by 7 bases, with 18 bases between them. In nucleotides, the CDR3 is TGTGCCAGCAGTCTCACATACAGGGCCTTCAATTCACCCCTCCACTTT. This encodes CASSLTYRAFNSPLHF.

The chain employs TRBV6-1 and TRBJ2-5, with D perhaps TRBD1 or TRBD2 (5 bases each). Germline V CDR1 and CDR2: MNHNS, SASEGT. The CDR3 contains 16 residues. The V and J ends lost 8 bases and 1 base respectively, with 20 bases between them. The CDR3: CASSSYGAGSQETQYF. The CDR3 nucleotides read TGTGCCAGCTCAAGTTACGGGGCAGGGTCCCAAGAGACCCAGTACTTC.

The table lists this clonotype with a few counts. The V call is TRBV28, the J call TRBJ1-2; the D is unclear. Per the germline V gene, CDR1 is MDHEN and CDR2 is SYDVKM. Trimming pared 2 bases from V and 8 bases from J, leaving 15 bases between. The CDR3 loop spans 14 amino acids. CDR3 region: CASSLGQALNGYTF. DNA for the CDR3: TGTGCCAGCAGTTTAGGGCAGGCATTAAACGGCTACACCTTC.

The V gene is TRBV9, the J gene TRBJ1-3; possible D gene TRBD1, 5 bases. V lost 0 bases and J lost 2, with 18 bases in between. The V gene's germline CDR1 is SGDLS and CDR2 YYNGEE. The CDR3 is 18 residues long. In nucleotides, the CDR3 is TGTGCCAGCAGCGTAGGGGGTGAGGGGCTATCACCTGGAAACACCATATATTTT. Encoded protein: CASSVGGEGLSPGNTIYF.

Comment on this clonotype: Since a much larger clone is just one base distant, this may be a read error. The chain carries TRBV5-1 and TRBJ2-2; the D gene is possibly TRBD2 (6 bases). This CDR3 region has 15 residues. Looked up from germline, CDR1 is SGHRS and CDR2 is YFSETQ. CDR3 residues: CASSLTGVIAGELSF. The CDR3 coding sequence is TGCGCCAGCAGCTTAACGGGAGTAATCGCCGGGGAGCTGTCTTTT.

This clonotype has a count of ten or more. The chain uses TRBV11-3 and TRBJ1-6; 7 bases match TRBD1. The CDR3 spans 15 residues. V lost 4 bases to trimming and J lost 7 bases; unmatched junction nucleotides: 7. The germline V gene has CDR1 SGHNT and CDR2 YENEEA. CDR3 loop: CASSSTGQRNSPLHF. The CDR3 bases are TGTGCCAGCAGCTCTACGGGACAGAGGAATTCACCCCTCCACTTT.

This clonotype was counted ten times or more. V is TRBV3-1 and J is TRBJ1-3, with unresolved D. V shed 3 bases and J shed 7 bases, with 4 bases lying between them. The CDR3 has 11 residues. Germline loops: CDR1 LGHDT, CDR2 YNNKEL (reference sequence). CDR3 sequence: CASSQANTIYF. CDR3 nucleotides: TGTGCCAGCAGCCAGGCGAACACCATATATTTT.

This clonotype was picked up a small number of times. This chain connects TRBV6-1 to TRBJ2-3; 8 bases agree with TRBD2. This CDR3 contains 14 residues. Trimming at V came to 8 bases and at J to 4 bases, leaving 8 bases not matched to a gene. Germline V gene data show CDR1 as MNHNS and CDR2 as SASEGT. CDR3 DNA: TGTGCCAGCGGATACGGGAGGGGTTCAGATACGCAGTATTTT. This translates into CASGYGRGSDTQYF.

J is TRBJ2-7 and V is TRBV6-5, with D perhaps TRBD1 or TRBD2 (5 bases each). The CDR3 runs 17 residues. The V gene lost 5 bases and the J gene lost 2 bases, with 22 bases spanning the gap. Germline-derived CDR1 and CDR2 are MNHEY and SVGAGI. The CDR3 sequence is CASSHDARPRGAYEQYF. CDR3 nucleotide sequence: TGTGCCAGCAGTCACGACGCAAGACCCAGAGGGGCCTACGAGCAGTACTTC.

This clonotype was seen at least ten times. The gene calls are TRBV2 and TRBJ1-5; no clear D gene. The CDR3 runs 13 residues. The germline gives CDR1 SNHLY, CDR2 FYNNEI. V was clipped by 4 bases and J by 3 bases, with 7 bases between them. The CDR3 DNA reads as TGTGCCAGCAGTGTACAATCCAATCAGCCCCAGCATTTT. The encoded protein is CASSVQSNQPQHF.